One sample yielded the 28 T cell receptor beta chains listed below, sequenced in a study of blood T cell repertoires in COVID-19. Measured with immunoSEQ multiplex PCR; TCRdb has only the in-frame clones, and not every one. The sample carries under 500,000 clones, 70% to 90% recorded once. Sequenced: PBMCs or T cells enriched from blood (not recorded which). Receptors were obtained from a young woman with acute COVID-19.

The rearrangement uses TRBV9 and TRBJ2-3, with TRBD2 identical over 7 bases. CDR1 is SGDLS, CDR2 YYNGEE, per germline. V gave up 4 bases and J gave up 1 base; unmatched junction bases: 6. The CDR3 is 15 amino acids. CDR3 in DNA: TGTGCCAGCAGCCCCCGACTAGCTCGCACAGATACGCAGTATTTT. Its translation is CASSPRLARTDTQYF.

The rearrangement links TRBV2 to TRBJ2-1; a possible D gene is TRBD2 (6 bases). This CDR3 is built from 13 residues. Deletions cut 7 bases from V and 5 bases from J, with 12 bases between. Germline assignment: CDR1 SNHLY and CDR2 FYNNEI. The CDR3 spells CASTSDLNNEQFF. CDR3 coding DNA: TGTGCCAGCACTAGCGACCTAAACAATGAGCAGTTCTTC.

The chain joins TRBV3-1 (or the pseudogene TRBV3-2) to TRBJ1-2; 8 bases align to TRBD1. Germline V gives CDR1 LGHDT, CDR2 YNNKEL (reference sequence). Unmatched junction bases numbered 8, after V lost 5 bases and J lost 6 bases. CDR3 length: 14 amino acids. The DNA of the CDR3 is TGTGCCAGCAGCGGATTAGGACAGGGCCATGGCTACACCTTC. Amino acid sequence: CASSGLGQGHGYTF.

In the case of this clone: The sample has other DNA sequences that encode this CDR3 too. The genes are TRBV7-2 and TRBJ2-7; 14 nucleotides match TRBD2. CDR3 length: 17 amino acids. CDR1 is SGHTA, CDR2 FQGNSA, per germline. Trimming took 5 bases from V and 0 from J; bases not matched to a gene: 6. The CDR3 spells CASSPRTSGGSSYEQYF. CDR3 bases: TGTGCCAGCAGCCCGAGGACTAGCGGGGGGAGCTCCTACGAGCAGTACTTC.

Only one count was recorded for this clone. This rearrangement joins TRBV7-9 to TRBJ1-3; 9 bases line up with TRBD1. Germline trimming cut 1 base from V and 10 bases from J; bases unmatched to any gene: 2. Germline assignment: CDR1 SEHNR and CDR2 FQNEAQ (reference sequence). The CDR3 spans 13 residues. CDR3 DNA sequence: TGTGCCAGCAGCTTAGGCGGACAGGGGACCATATATTTT. Its protein is CASSLGGQGTIYF.

The J gene is TRBJ2-5, the V gene TRBV6-2 or TRBV6-3; tentative D call: TRBD1 (6 bases). Germline V gene lookup returns CDR1 MNHEY and CDR2 SVGEGT. V dropped 1 base and J dropped 6 bases, with 15 bases sitting between them. This CDR3 comprises 15 residues. The CDR3 DNA reads TGTGCCAGCAGTTACTTGGGACAAACGCTAAAGACCCAGTACTTC. Translated, it gives CASSYLGQTLKTQYF.

The chain uses TRBV6-5 and TRBJ1-4; D unclear. The CDR3 length is 13 residues. V lost 5 bases, J lost 5 bases, and 9 bases lay in between. Germline lookup yields CDR1 MNHEY and CDR2 SVGAGI. Written as DNA, the CDR3 is TGTGCCAGCAGTCGGACTACCAATGAAAAACTGTTTTTT. It encodes CASSRTTNEKLFF.

The chain links TRBV6-1 to TRBJ1-5, with D tentatively TRBD1 (5 bases). Between the trimmed V and J ends, which lost 1 base and 5 bases, there was a span of 6 bases. The CDR3 extends over 13 amino acids. Per germline, CDR1 MNHNS and CDR2 SASEGT. The CDR3, as DNA: TGTGCCAGCAGTGAAGTAGGGGATCAGCCCCAGCATTTT. This gives the protein CASSEVGDQPQHF.

The CDR3, as DNA: TGTGCCAGCAGTTACAGAGACAGGGGTCGCTACACCTTC. Amino acid sequence: CASSYRDRGRYTF. This chain links TRBV6-5 with TRBJ1-2; 8 bases align to TRBD1. V was clipped by 2 bases and J by 9 bases; unmatched bases: 5. CDR1 MNHEY and CDR2 SVGAGI come from the germline V gene. There are 13 residues in the CDR3.

This clone was detected only once. This chain joins TRBV5-1 and TRBJ1-4, with D tentatively TRBD1 (6 bases). The CDR3 spans 15 residues. Trimming removed 0 bases at V and 1 base at J, with 7 bases between. Germline V lookup: CDR1 SGHRS, CDR2 YFSETQ. The CDR3, as DNA: TGCGCCAGCAGCTTGGTACAGGGAACTAATGAAAAACTGTTTTTT. It specifies CASSLVQGTNEKLFF.

This sequence joins TRBV20-1 and TRBJ2-7; D ambiguous. CDR3 length: 11 residues. Germline V lookup: CDR1 DFQATT, CDR2 SNEGSKA (reference sequence). Trimming cost V 6 bases and J 2 bases, with 8 bases left between them. The CDR3 nucleotides are TGCAGTGCCGCGGATACCTACGAGCAGTACTTC. It translates to CSAADTYEQYF.

The chain carries TRBV10-3 and TRBJ2-5; 7 bases are a match to TRBD1. The CDR3 totals 13 residues. Germline assignment: CDR1 ENHRY and CDR2 SYGVKD. Trimming cost V 10 bases and J 3 bases; bases outside gene matches: 8. The CDR3 region is CATRQGLEETQYF. For the CDR3, the DNA is TGTGCCACGAGACAGGGTCTGGAAGAGACCCAGTACTTC.

V and J are TRBV2 and TRBJ1-1; 9 bases are shared with TRBD1. Trimming removed 7 bases from V and 4 bases from J; junction bases left unmatched: 7. Germline V gene sequence: CDR1 SNHLY, CDR2 FYNNEI. The CDR3 sequence is 14 residues long. CDR3 in amino acids: CASTPDRGGTEAFF. CDR3 DNA: TGTGCCAGCACCCCCGACAGGGGGGGCACTGAAGCTTTCTTT.

Written as DNA, the CDR3 is TGTGCCAGCAGTACCGACAGGGAAAGGACTGAAGCTTTCTTT. Translation: CASSTDRERTEAFF. The chain carries TRBV6-5 and TRBJ1-1, with 7 bases matching TRBD1. Trimming cost V 5 bases and J 5 bases; bases outside gene matches: 8. CDR3 length: 14 residues. Germline V gives CDR1 MNHEY, CDR2 SVGAGI.

V is TRBV5-6 and J is TRBJ2-2; 8 positions agree with TRBD1. J lost 5 bases, V lost 4 bases, and 10 bases had no gene match. CDR3 length: 16 residues. Germline V gene sequence: CDR1 SGHDT, CDR2 YYEEEE. This CDR3 is CASSEGQEGSTGELFF. The CDR3 nucleotides are TGTGCCAGCAGCGAGGGACAGGAGGGGTCGACCGGGGAGCTGTTTTTT.

This clone appeared a single time. The chain has TRBV9 and TRBJ2-2, with 7 bases aligning to TRBD2. Germline V gene data show CDR1 as SGDLS and CDR2 as YYNGEE. With 6 bases clipped from V and 6 bases from J, the junction kept 14 bases outside the gene matches. The CDR3 is 16 residues long. The DNA for the CDR3 is TGTGCCAGCAATCCCGACGGACTAGTGTCCGCCGGGGAGCTGTTTTTT. It codes for CASNPDGLVSAGELFF.

The chain uses TRBV30 and TRBJ1-2, with a possible D match to TRBD1 (6 bases). Trimming stripped 0 bases from V and 7 bases from J, with 24 bases between. Per the germline V gene, CDR1 is GTSNPN and CDR2 is SVGIG (reference sequence). The CDR3 has 17 amino acids. This chain's CDR3 is CAWSVRVSGRGGFGYTF. The CDR3 coding sequence is TGTGCCTGGAGTGTACGTGTTTCGGGCAGGGGAGGGTTTGGCTACACCTTC.

V and J are TRBV13 and TRBJ2-7; 7 bases line up with TRBD1. CDR3 length equals 15 residues. V lost 6 bases and J lost 0; bases outside the gene matches: 8. Per germline, CDR1 PRHDT and CDR2 FYEKMQ (reference sequence). The CDR3 bases are TGTGCCAGCAGTTCAGGACAGGCCTCCTCCTACGAGCAGTACTTC. Amino acids: CASSSGQASSYEQYF.

The chain employs TRBV18 and TRBJ1-6, with D perhaps matching TRBD1 (6 bases). Germline assignment: CDR1 KGHSH and CDR2 LQKENI. The CDR3 length is 14 residues. Trimming removed 3 bases from V and 8 bases from J, with 11 bases in between. CDR3 amino acids: CASSPDGGHSPLHF. The CDR3 region has the DNA TGTGCCAGCTCACCCGACGGGGGGCATTCACCCCTCCACTTT.

The rearrangement joins TRBV7-9 to TRBJ1-1; 8 bases map to TRBD1. CDR1 SEHNR and CDR2 FQNEAQ come from the germline V gene (reference sequence). The CDR3 has 15 residues. V was pared by 2 bases and J by 1 base, with 3 bases of the junction left unmatched. CDR3 amino acids: CASSLQGAQNTEAFF. The DNA for the CDR3 is TGTGCCAGCAGCTTACAGGGGGCGCAGAACACTGAAGCTTTCTTT.

The chain has TRBV4-1 and TRBJ2-3; the D is unclear. The ends were cut back, 1 base at V and 2 bases at J, with 4 bases in the middle. This CDR3 is built from 13 residues. Germline V lookup: CDR1 MGHRA, CDR2 YSYEKL. Written as DNA, the CDR3 is TGCGCCAGCAGCCAAGGGGCCACAGATACGCAGTATTTT. Translating gives CASSQGATDTQYF.

The chain links TRBV19 to TRBJ1-2, with unresolved D. The V end lost 7 bases, the J end lost 1 base, and 13 bases lay between the germline ends. Looked up from germline, CDR1 is LNHDA and CDR2 is SQIVND (reference sequence). The CDR3 sequence is 14 residues long. For the CDR3, the DNA is TGTGCCAGTACCCCCCCGGAGTTTAACTATGGCTACACCTTC. Translating it yields CASTPPEFNYGYTF. Drawing the rest from reference TRBV19 and TRBJ1-2, the complete variable domain is DGGITQSPKYLFRKEGQNVTLSCEQNLNHDAMYWYRQDPGQGLRLIYYSQIVNDFQKGDIAEGYSVSREKKESFPLTVTSAQKNPTAFYLCASTPPEFNYGYTFGSGTRLTVV.

To note about this clone: An end of the junction does not agree with germline; a read error may underlie this. This CDR3 reads CASSPPGDTIYF. DNA for the CDR3: TGTGCCAGCTCACCTCCTGGAGACACCATATATTTT. The chain has TRBV18 and TRBJ1-3; D gene unclear. The germline CDR1 and CDR2 sequences are KGHSH and LQKENI. The CDR3 spans 12 residues.

The chain links TRBV11-2 to TRBJ2-7; possible D gene TRBD1, 5 bases. This CDR3 comprises 13 residues. V lost 2 bases and J 4 bases, leaving 9 bases between the germline ends. Germline V gives CDR1 SGHAT, CDR2 FQNNGV. CDR3 region: CASSLIGAYEQYF. In DNA, the CDR3 is TGTGCCAGCAGCTTAATAGGGGCTTACGAGCAGTACTTC. The whole variable domain, filled in from reference TRBV11-2 and TRBJ2-7, reads EAGVAQSPRYKIIEKRQSVAFWCNPISGHATLYWYQQILGQGPKLLIQFQNNGVVDDSQLPKDRFSAERLKGVDSTLKIQPAKLEDSAVYLCASSLIGAYEQYFGPGTRLTVT.

The J gene is TRBJ1-6, the V gene TRBV9; TRBD1 matches 8 bases. In germline, CDR1 is SGDLS, CDR2 YYNGEE. With V trimmed by 1 base and J by 8 bases, 2 bases remained unmatched. CDR3 length: 14 amino acids. CDR3 protein: CASSVTGGDSPLHF. Here the CDR3 DNA reads TGTGCCAGCAGCGTAACAGGGGGAGATTCACCCCTCCACTTT.

The chain is built from TRBV20-1 and TRBJ1-2; D may be TRBD1 (6 bases). Looked up from germline, CDR1 is DFQATT and CDR2 is SNEGSKA (reference sequence). V was pared by 3 bases and J by 4 bases, with 12 bases between. This CDR3 comprises 13 residues. CDR3 region: CSASPGHPYGYTF. CDR3 sequence (DNA): TGCAGTGCTAGTCCGGGACACCCCTATGGCTACACCTTC.

The chain has TRBV29-1 and TRBJ2-3, with 12 bases identical to TRBD2. The CDR3 is 14 residues long. Germline CDR1 and CDR2: SQVTM and ANQGSEA. The CDR3: CSDRTSGVSDTQYF. Here the CDR3 DNA reads TGCAGTGATCGGACTAGCGGGGTTTCAGATACGCAGTATTTT.

CDR3 amino acids: CASSLQTAGGYEQYF. CDR3 nucleotide sequence: TGTGCCAGCAGTTTACAGACAGCGGGGGGGTACGAGCAGTACTTC. This chain uses TRBV27 with TRBJ2-7, with 10 bases identical to TRBD2. This CDR3 contains 15 residues. Germline V CDR1 and CDR2: MNHEY, SMNVEV (reference sequence). V lost 2 bases, J lost 4 bases, and 5 bases stayed unmatched.